This T cell receptor (beta chain) was recovered during a study of control samples from healthy donors and cancer patients (dated by TCRdb to about 2020). Library prep was done by the immunoSEQ multiplex PCR assay. TCRdb retrieved this table from immuneACCESS and kept in-frame rearrangements only. Not all clones are present; in checked studies, unresolved V genes account for under half, and no reason is known for the remainder. The table for this sample lists around 130,000 clones; around 87% of them were counted only once. The ten largest clonotypes hold 9% to 14% of the sample. Concerning this clone: The clone's antigen remains unknown. No much larger clone is present one base from it, and per-base qualities are unavailable.

The CDR3 runs 18 amino acids, cysteine and phenylalanine included. The only DNA kept is the CDR3, 54 bases in frame from the first base. Trimmed from V: 6 bases; trimmed from J: 5 bases; junction bases lacking a gene match: 19. As encoded in the germline V gene, CDR1 is MGHDK while CDR2 is SYGVNS. Recombination joined TRBV25-1 with TRBJ2-7; 10 bases in the junction line up with TRBD1. The material sequenced was blood. The receptor comes from a man aged 25 to 45 in good health. CDR3 reads: CASSQSPGGTGAPDEQYF. The bases are TGTGCCAGCAGCCAATCCCCCGGAGGGACAGGGGCGCCAGACGAGCAGTACTTC.